Shown below are 16 T cell receptor beta chains from a single sample sequenced in a study of OX40 agonist ivuxolimab in advanced cancers. Method: immunoSEQ multiplex PCR; TCRdb's copy keeps in-frame clones and lacks some. The sample carries more than 65,000 clones, 85% recorded once. The starting material was CD4+ or CD8+ T cells sorted from blood, obtained in a trial of the OX40 agonist ivuxolimab. Receptors were obtained from an adult with an advanced solid tumor such as melanoma, head and neck, liver or kidney cancer.

The chain recombines TRBV18 with TRBJ1-2; unclear D gene. Trimming took 5 bases from V and 5 from J, leaving 21 bases between them. Germline-derived CDR1 and CDR2 are KGHSH and LQKENI. The CDR3 sequence is 16 residues long. The CDR3 reads CASSAFLLDGHYGYTF. The CDR3 DNA follows: TGTGCCAGCTCAGCATTCCTTCTCGACGGGCATTATGGCTACACCTTC.

The rearrangement links TRBV18 to TRBJ2-7; D is undetermined. Germline V gene lookup returns CDR1 KGHSH and CDR2 LQKENI. The CDR3 sequence is 13 residues long. The germline V and J ends were trimmed by 3 bases and 0 bases, with 6 bases remaining between them. The CDR3 DNA reads as TGTGCCAGCTCACCGTATAGCTCCTACGAGCAGTACTTC. As protein: CASSPYSSYEQYF. Variable domain in full (rest from reference TRBV18 and TRBJ2-7): NAGVMQNPRHLVRRRGQEARLRCSPMKGHSHVYWYRQLPEEGLKFMVYLQKENIIDESGMPKERFSAEFPKEGPSILRIQQVVRGDSAAYFCASSPYSSYEQYFGPGTRLTVT.

The genes are TRBV15 and TRBJ1-1; 8 nucleotides line up with TRBD1. From germline, CDR1 is LNHNV and CDR2 YYDKDF (reference sequence). V gave up 4 bases and J gave up 1 base; unmatched junction bases: 5. The CDR3 runs to 15 residues. CDR3 sequence reads: CATSKGQGKNTEAFF. CDR3 nucleotides: TGTGCCACCAGCAAAGGACAGGGCAAGAACACTGAAGCTTTCTTT.

This sequence joins TRBV5-1 and TRBJ2-5; TRBD2 aligns across 9 bases. Germline values: CDR1 SGHRS, CDR2 YFSETQ. Germline trimming cut 0 bases from V and 4 bases from J; bases unmatched to any gene: 7. This CDR3 comprises 16 residues. This CDR3 is CASSLAGSGSTETQYF. For the CDR3, the DNA is TGCGCCAGCAGCTTGGCCGGTAGCGGGAGCACAGAGACCCAGTACTTC.

This clone was counted between two and nine times. The rearrangement uses TRBV18 and TRBJ2-1; 13 positions match TRBD2. Germline lookup yields CDR1 KGHSH and CDR2 LQKENI. The V gene end was trimmed by 5 bases and the J gene end by 6 bases; junction bases not matched to a gene: 7. The CDR3 contains 16 residues. Here the CDR3 reads CASSSAGTSGVNEQFF. The DNA of the CDR3 is TGTGCCAGCTCAAGCGCCGGGACTAGCGGGGTCAATGAGCAGTTCTTC.

The chain's CDR3 is CASSLSGFQETQYF. CDR3 DNA: TGCGCCAGCAGCTTGAGTGGGTTTCAAGAGACCCAGTACTTC. The gene calls are TRBV5-1 and TRBJ2-5; D is uncertain. In germline, CDR1 is SGHRS, CDR2 YFSETQ. V dropped 1 base and J dropped 2 bases, with 9 bases sitting between them. The CDR3 is 14 amino acids.

As DNA, the CDR3 is TGTGCCAGCAGGCGACAGGCCTCCTACGAGCAGTACTTC. Translated: CASRRQASYEQYF. The chain is built from TRBV28 and TRBJ2-7; TRBD1 might be the D (6 bases). Germline CDR1 and CDR2: MDHEN and SYDVKM. CDR3 length: 13 residues. Trimming pared 6 bases from V and 0 bases from J, leaving 9 bases between. Filled out from reference TRBV28 and TRBJ2-7, the complete variable domain reads DVKVTQSSRYLVKRTGEKVFLECVQDMDHENMFWYRQDPGLGLRLIYFSYDVKMKEKGDIPEGYSVSREKKERFSLILESASTNQTSMYLCASRRQASYEQYFGPGTRLTVT.

The rearrangement joins TRBV27 to TRBJ1-1; weak D call: TRBD1 (6 bases). Germline V CDR1 and CDR2: MNHEY, SMNVEV (reference sequence). The CDR3 contains 13 residues. V lost 5 bases, J lost 3 bases, and 10 bases lay in between. The chain's CDR3 is CASSPGQYTEAFF. The CDR3 nucleotides are TGTGCCAGCAGTCCAGGACAGTACACTGAAGCTTTCTTT.

The chain links TRBV30 to TRBJ1-6; D uncertain. From germline, CDR1 is GTSNPN and CDR2 SVGIG (reference sequence). V gave up 3 bases and J gave up 9 bases, with 15 bases separating them. The CDR3 consists of 14 residues. CDR3 in amino acids: CAWRAPGVGSPLHF. The DNA for the CDR3 is TGTGCCTGGAGGGCCCCCGGGGTAGGTTCACCCCTCCACTTT.

This chain uses TRBV11-3 with TRBJ2-4, with 12 positions matching TRBD2. The CDR3 contains 19 residues. V gave up 2 bases and J gave up 8 bases; unmatched junction bases: 16. Germline V CDR1 and CDR2: SGHNT, YENEEA. In DNA, the CDR3 is TGTGCCAGCAGCTTATCTCTCTGGCTAGCGGGAGGGCCGGGTGACATTCAGTACTTC. It translates to CASSLSLWLAGGPGDIQYF. The whole variable domain, filled in from reference TRBV11-3 and TRBJ2-4, reads EAGVVQSPRYKIIEKKQPVAFWCNPISGHNTLYWYLQNLGQGPELLIRYENEEAVDDSQLPKDRFSAERLKGVDSTLKIQPAELGDSAVYLCASSLSLWLAGGPGDIQYFGAGTRLSVL.

This clone was recorded only once. The rearrangement links TRBV10-1 to TRBJ2-7; D is possibly TRBD2 (6 bases). Germline CDR1 is WNHNN and CDR2 is SYGVQD (reference sequence). CDR3 size: 11 residues. V was shortened by 3 bases and J by 11 bases, with 11 bases between the two germline ends. CDR3: CASSESGLKYF. The CDR3 bases are TGCGCCAGCAGTGAAAGCGGGCTGAAGTACTTC.

The chain has TRBV7-6 and TRBJ1-1, with D perhaps TRBD1 (6 bases). The CDR3 extends over 13 amino acids. Germline lookup yields CDR1 SGHVS and CDR2 FNYEAQ. V dropped 5 bases and J dropped 11 bases, with 18 bases sitting between them. CDR3 in amino acids: CASSPGQWRDAFF. In nucleotides, the CDR3 is TGTGCCAGCAGCCCAGGACAGTGGAGGGATGCTTTCTTT.

This clone was counted once. The V call is TRBV9, the J call TRBJ1-2; TRBD1 aligns across 7 bases. Germline CDR1 is SGDLS and CDR2 is YYNGEE. The CDR3 covers 15 residues. Unmatched junction bases numbered 8, after V lost 0 bases and J lost 6 bases. The CDR3 sequence: CASSVGQGSPDGYTF. DNA for the CDR3: TGTGCCAGCAGCGTAGGACAGGGTAGTCCTGATGGCTACACCTTC.

Only one count was recorded for this clone. The J gene is TRBJ1-5, the V gene TRBV6-5, with TRBD1 as a possible D gene (5 bases). Trimming left V 6 bases short and J 7 bases short, with 13 bases between. CDR3 length: 13 amino acids. Germline V gene data show CDR1 as MNHEY and CDR2 as SVGAGI. CDR3 protein: CASRGLEGQPQHF. CDR3 in DNA: TGTGCCAGCAGGGGGCTAGAGGGACAGCCCCAGCATTTT.

V and J are TRBV14 and TRBJ2-3; 8 bases map to TRBD2. Germline trimming cut 0 bases from V and 1 base from J; bases unmatched to any gene: 3. Germline loops: CDR1 SGHDN, CDR2 FVKESK. CDR3 length: 16 amino acids. CDR3 DNA sequence: TGTGCCAGCAGCCAAGAGTCACTAGCGGGCACAGATACGCAGTATTTT. Encoded protein: CASSQESLAGTDTQYF.

This chain links TRBV11-2 with TRBJ1-2; 7 nucleotides agree with TRBD1. Unmatched junction bases numbered 8, after V lost 1 base and J lost 0 bases. This CDR3 spans 17 amino acids. Germline assignment: CDR1 SGHAT and CDR2 FQNNGV. Here the CDR3 DNA reads TGTGCCAGCAGCTTAGGCCGACAGGGCCCAGCTAACTATGGCTACACCTTC. Protein sequence: CASSLGRQGPANYGYTF.